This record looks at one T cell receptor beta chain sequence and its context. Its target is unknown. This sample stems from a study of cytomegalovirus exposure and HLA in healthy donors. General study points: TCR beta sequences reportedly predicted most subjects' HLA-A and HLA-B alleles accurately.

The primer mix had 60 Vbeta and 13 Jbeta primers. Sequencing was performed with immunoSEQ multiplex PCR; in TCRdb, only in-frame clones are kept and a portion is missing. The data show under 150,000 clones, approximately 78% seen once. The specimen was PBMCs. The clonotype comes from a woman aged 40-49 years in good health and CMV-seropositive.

In DNA form, the CDR3 reads TGTGCCAGCAGACGACTAGCGGGATGGAGTGGGGATGAGACCCAGTACTTC. Translating gives CASRRLAGWSGDETQYF. The chain uses TRBV2 and TRBJ2-5; 11 nucleotides align to TRBD2. Trimming took 6 bases from V and 5 from J; bases not matched to a gene: 14. CDR3 length equals 17 residues. In germline, CDR1 is SNHLY, CDR2 FYNNEI.